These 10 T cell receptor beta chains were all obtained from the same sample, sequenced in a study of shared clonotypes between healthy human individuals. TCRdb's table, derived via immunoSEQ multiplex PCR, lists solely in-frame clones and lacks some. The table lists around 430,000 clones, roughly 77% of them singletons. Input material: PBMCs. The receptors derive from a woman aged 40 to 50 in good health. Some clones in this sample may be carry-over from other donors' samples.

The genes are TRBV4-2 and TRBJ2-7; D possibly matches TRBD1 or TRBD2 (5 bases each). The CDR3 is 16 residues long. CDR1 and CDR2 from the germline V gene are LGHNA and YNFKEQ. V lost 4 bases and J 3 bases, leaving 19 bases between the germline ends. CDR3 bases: TGTGCCAGCAGCCGACCTGGGACGGAGGCTGTCTACGAGCAGTACTTC. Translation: CASSRPGTEAVYEQYF.

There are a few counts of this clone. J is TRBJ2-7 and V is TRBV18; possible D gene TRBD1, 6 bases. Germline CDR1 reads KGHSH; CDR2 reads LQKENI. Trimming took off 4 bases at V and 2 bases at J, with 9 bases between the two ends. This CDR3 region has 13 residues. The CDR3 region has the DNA TGTGCCAGCTCACGGGACACCACCTACGAGCAGTACTTC. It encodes CASSRDTTYEQYF. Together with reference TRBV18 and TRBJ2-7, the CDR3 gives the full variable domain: NAGVMQNPRHLVRRRGQEARLRCSPMKGHSHVYWYRQLPEEGLKFMVYLQKENIIDESGMPKERFSAEFPKEGPSILRIQQVVRGDSAAYFCASSRDTTYEQYFGPGTRLTVT.

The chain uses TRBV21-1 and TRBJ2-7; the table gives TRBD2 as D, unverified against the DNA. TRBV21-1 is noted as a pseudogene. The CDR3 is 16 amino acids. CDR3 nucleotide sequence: TGTGCCAGCAGCAGAGTAGCTAGCAGGAGCTCCTACGAGCAGTACTTC. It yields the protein CASSRVASRSSYEQYF.

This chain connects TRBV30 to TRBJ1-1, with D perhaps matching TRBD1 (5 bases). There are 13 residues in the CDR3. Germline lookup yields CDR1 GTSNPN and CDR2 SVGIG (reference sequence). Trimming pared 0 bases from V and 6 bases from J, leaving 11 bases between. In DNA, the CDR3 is TGTGCCTGGAGTGTAAAAGGGGTGGCTGAAGCTTTCTTT. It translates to CAWSVKGVAEAFF.

In DNA, the CDR3 is TGCAGCGGCTCACAGGGGGGAGGAGATACGCAGTATTTT. Its translation: CSGSQGGGDTQYF. The J gene is TRBJ2-3, the V gene TRBV29-1, with 8 bases lining up with TRBD1. Germline CDR1 SQVTM, CDR2 ANQGSEA. The J segment lost 5 bases and the V segment lost 7 bases, leaving 8 bases of the junction unmatched. The CDR3 totals 13 residues.

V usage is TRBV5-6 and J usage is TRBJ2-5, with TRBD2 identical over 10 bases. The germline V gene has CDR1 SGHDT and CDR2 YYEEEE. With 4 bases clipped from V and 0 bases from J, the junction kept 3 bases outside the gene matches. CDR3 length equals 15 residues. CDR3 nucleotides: TGTGCCAGCAGCCCCGGGACTAGCGACCAAGAGACCCAGTACTTC. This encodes CASSPGTSDQETQYF.

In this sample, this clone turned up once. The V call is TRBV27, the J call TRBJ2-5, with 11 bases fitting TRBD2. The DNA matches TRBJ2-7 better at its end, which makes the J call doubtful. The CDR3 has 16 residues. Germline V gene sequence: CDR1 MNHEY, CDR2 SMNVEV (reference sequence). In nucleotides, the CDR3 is TGTGCCAGCAGTTTCAGAGGCACTAGCGGGAGTCACGAGCAGTACTTC. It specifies CASSFRGTSGSHEQYF.

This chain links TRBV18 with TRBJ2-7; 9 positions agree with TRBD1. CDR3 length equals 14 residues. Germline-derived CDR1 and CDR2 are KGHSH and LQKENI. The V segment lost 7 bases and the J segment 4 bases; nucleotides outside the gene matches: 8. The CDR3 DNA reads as TGTGCCAGCTACAACCGGGACAGGGAATACGAGCAGTACTTC. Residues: CASYNRDREYEQYF.

This chain's CDR3 is CAWSGLAGTDTQYF. CDR3 coding DNA: TGTGCCTGGAGTGGCCTAGCAGGCACAGATACGCAGTATTTT. V gene TRBV30 combines with J gene TRBJ2-3, with D tentatively TRBD2 (5 bases). Trimming removed 1 base at V and 1 base at J, with 9 bases between. Germline CDR1 is GTSNPN and CDR2 is SVGIG (reference sequence). This CDR3 has 14 amino acids.

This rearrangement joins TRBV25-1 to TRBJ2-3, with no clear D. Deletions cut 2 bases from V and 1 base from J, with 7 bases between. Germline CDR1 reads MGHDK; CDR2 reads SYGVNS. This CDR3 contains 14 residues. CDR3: CASSEIGGTDTQYF. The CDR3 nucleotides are TGTGCCAGCAGTGAAATAGGAGGCACAGATACGCAGTATTTT.